Listed below are T cell receptor beta chains from one sample, sequenced in a study of cytomegalovirus exposure and HLA in healthy donors. Produced via immunoSEQ multiplex PCR; TCRdb's table is partial and in-frame only. The table shows about 160,000 clones, with over 70% occurring only once. The sequencing sample was made of PBMCs. Receptors were obtained from a man aged 50 or older in good health and CMV-seropositive. Both conserved end residues are part of each CDR3. D genes are given only for firm matches. The listing skips clone size in some rows; elsewhere it reads once, few, many or a size class.

J | V | D | size | CDR3
TRBJ2-6 | TRBV28 | . | few | CASSFQFWEALTGANVLTF
TRBJ2-5 | TRBV5-1 | TRBD2 | . | CASSLGTSGSETQYF
TRBJ2-1 | TRBV5-4 | TRBD2 | few | CASSLGAGPGGNEQFF
TRBJ2-5 | TRBV30 | TRBD1 | . | CAWSVQGSTQYF
TRBJ2-5 | TRBV27 | . | . | CASSFHGARDQYF
TRBJ2-5 | TRBV5-1 | TRBD2 | . | CASSLGTSGRAYETQYF
TRBJ1-1 | TRBV5-1 | . | . | CASSPQVSNTEAFF
TRBJ2-2 | TRBV11-2 | . | . | CASSRRQGGPTGELFF
TRBJ2-3 | TRBV28 | TRBD1 | once | CASSSRQGRGDTQYF
TRBJ1-2 | TRBV5-1 | . | . | CASSQGGGSNYGYTF
TRBJ1-5 | TRBV28 | . | . | CASSFPRLGNQPQHF
TRBJ2-3 | TRBV7-3 | TRBD2 | . | CASSAGGPSTDTQYF
TRBJ2-4 | TRBV28 | TRBD1 | . | CASSLPGTGRTQYF
TRBJ2-6 | TRBV28 | TRBD1 | . | CASSSPWGQESSEANVLTF
TRBJ2-7 | TRBV2 | . | . | CASSGRDTIYEQYF
TRBJ2-5 | TRBV2 | TRBD2 | . | CATGGRRETQYF
TRBJ2-7 | TRBV11-2 | TRBD2 | . | CASSLEAGAEQYF
TRBJ2-5 | TRBV19 | TRBD2 | . | CASSSRLAGETQYF
TRBJ2-1 | TRBV5-4 | . | . | CASAQGSSYNEQFF
TRBJ1-2 | TRBV6-4 | TRBD1 | . | CASSDSGGTGIYTF
TRBJ1-4 | TRBV6-6 | TRBD1 | . | CASSPMDRVNEKLFF
TRBJ2-3 | TRBV2 | . | few | CASSEYNVPADTQYF
TRBJ1-2 | TRBV6-5 | . | . | CASSYEGISGYTF
TRBJ2-1 | TRBV11-2 | . | . | CASSRGHSGVNEQFF
TRBJ2-1 | TRBV14 | TRBD2 | . | CASSQLTSGGRLKRQFF
TRBJ1-1 | TRBV28 | TRBD1 | . | CASSLAPGQGEAFF
TRBJ1-5 | TRBV6-6 | TRBD1 | . | CASRVQGADQPQHF
TRBJ2-5 | TRBV6-5 | TRBD2 | . | CASSTTPGGQETQYF
TRBJ2-5 | TRBV5-1 | . | few | CASSLLSSQETQYF
TRBJ2-1 | TRBV10-3 | TRBD2 | . | CAISEAHVTSGSLDEQFF
TRBJ2-1 | TRBV5-6 | TRBD2 | . | CASSFGLAGDYNEQFF